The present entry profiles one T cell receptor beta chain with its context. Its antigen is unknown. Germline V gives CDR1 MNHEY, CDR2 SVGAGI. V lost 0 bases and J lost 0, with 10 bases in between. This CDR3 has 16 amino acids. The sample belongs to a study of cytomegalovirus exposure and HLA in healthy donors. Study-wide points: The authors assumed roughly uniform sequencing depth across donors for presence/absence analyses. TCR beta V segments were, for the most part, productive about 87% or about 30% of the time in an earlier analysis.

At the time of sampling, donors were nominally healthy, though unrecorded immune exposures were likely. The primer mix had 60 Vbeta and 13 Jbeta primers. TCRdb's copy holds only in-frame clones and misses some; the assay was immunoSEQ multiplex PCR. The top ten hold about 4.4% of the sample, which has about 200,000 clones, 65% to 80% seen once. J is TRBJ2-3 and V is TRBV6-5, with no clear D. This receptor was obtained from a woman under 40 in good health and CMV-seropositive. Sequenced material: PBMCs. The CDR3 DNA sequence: TGTGCCAGCAGTTACTCGTCCCATGTCAGCACAGATACGCAGTATTTT. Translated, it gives CASSYSSHVSTDTQYF.